These T cell receptor beta chains were read from a single sample in a study of T cell changes during pregnancy in multiple sclerosis. Some clones are missing from TCRdb's copy, which holds only in-frame ones; the method was immunoSEQ multiplex PCR. The sample lists around 57,000 clones, approximately 90% occurring once. The source material was peripheral blood, sampled in the second trimester of pregnancy. These TCRs come from a female donor with multiple sclerosis, enrolled in a pregnancy study. The conserved cysteine and the conserved F or W are not part of the CDR3 here. Fields, in order: D gene, J gene, clone size, V gene, CDR3 protein. A D gene is named only where the DNA matches it firmly. Size values are once, few and many counts, or a class for expanded clones, and some rows have none.

>TRBD2|TRBJ2-3|-|TRBV19
ASSPSGVTDTQY
>-|TRBJ1-2|-|TRBV29-1
SVEGTGSYGYT
>TRBD2|TRBJ2-5|once|TRBV7-2
ASSVEGLAKY
>-|TRBJ2-3|-|TRBV28
ASWAGRVVTDTQY
>-|TRBJ2-7|once|TRBV5-1
ASTEGQIEMYEQY
>-|TRBJ2-7|once|TRBV9
ASSPGDEQY
>-|TRBJ1-2|-|TRBV19
ASSMAGAYGYT
>-|TRBJ1-1|-|TRBV7-9
ASSPPRGEGRNTEAF
>TRBD2|TRBJ2-1|-|TRBV15
ATSQTSGAYNEQF
>-|TRBJ1-5|-|TRBV28
ASSWGGGDTNQPQH
>TRBD2|TRBJ2-1|-|TRBV28
ASSSPAGGPDNEQF
>-|TRBJ2-5|-|TRBV6-1
ASSEGQLQETQY
>TRBD1|TRBJ1-2|-|TRBV7-9
ASSSGTDAYGYT
>TRBD1|TRBJ1-6|-|TRBV28
ASTPGTENSPLH
>-|TRBJ2-1|-|TRBV5-6
ASSLDTGYPQEQF
>-|TRBJ2-1|-|TRBV5-4
ASSLEGGVGEQF
>-|TRBJ1-2|-|TRBV28
ASRTPPYGYT
>-|TRBJ1-3|-|TRBV15
ATSRGGFRTAGNTIY
>-|TRBJ2-3|few|TRBV10-3
AISESEGGPDTQY
>-|TRBJ1-1|-|TRBV7-2
ASSLAGGADTEAF
>TRBD1|TRBJ1-1|-|TRBV6-1
ASSGRQGGTEAF
>-|TRBJ2-5|-|TRBV7-3
ASSFDYQETQY
>-|TRBJ2-7|-|TRBV4-3
ASSQERGNYEQY
>TRBD1|TRBJ2-7|-|TRBV27
ASTEGAGGRYEQY
>-|TRBJ1-1|-|TRBV7-9
ASSPFAGPGPTFAEAF
>-|TRBJ1-1|few|TRBV6-1
ASSETYGLLNTEAF
>-|TRBJ1-4|-|TRBV5-1
ASSLPWGTTNEKLF
>TRBD2|TRBJ2-3|-|TRBV5-1
ASSLAPSGYTDTQY
>TRBD1|TRBJ2-7|-|TRBV5-1
ASSLGVGQGSEQY
>TRBD2|TRBJ2-5|few|TRBV30
AWSGGGGGKETQY
>TRBD1|TRBJ1-1|-|TRBV14
ASSQLGRTGLVDTEAF
>TRBD1|TRBJ1-4|-|TRBV2
ASSPGQGAPTNEKLF
>TRBD1|TRBJ2-3|-|TRBV29-1
SVERQGKTDTQY
>-|TRBJ1-1|-|TRBV7-9
ASSFRTGNTEAF
>-|TRBJ2-2|-|TRBV5-4
ASSYGFFSYTGELF
>TRBD2|TRBJ2-1|-|TRBV27
ASSLGGGSYNEQF
>-|TRBJ1-2|-|TRBV29-1
SVGGDGYT
>-|TRBJ2-5|-|TRBV7-2
ASSSPSERETQY
>TRBD1|TRBJ1-2|once|TRBV5-1
ASSRGQASPNYGYT
>-|TRBJ2-2|-|TRBV5-1
ASSRWGGRNTGELF
>TRBD2|TRBJ2-7|-|TRBV6-1
ASRAGTSGGYEQY
>-|TRBJ1-1|-|TRBV5-5
ASSLTGPNTEAF
>-|TRBJ1-3|-|TRBV10-3
ATLGAGPSGNTIY
>TRBD1|TRBJ1-5|-|TRBV28
ASSPGTGGRNPQH
>TRBD2|TRBJ2-2|-|TRBV5-4
ASSKTSGGDTGELF
>-|TRBJ1-2|-|TRBV27
ASSSQTGLYGYT
>-|TRBJ2-3|once|TRBV11-2
ASREGLHTDTQY
>TRBD1|TRBJ1-1|-|TRBV11-3
ASSPGGPNTEAF
>TRBD1|TRBJ1-2|-|TRBV2
ASRSDRGYYGYT
>TRBD1|TRBJ1-1|-|TRBV5-1
ASSLARGTGGAEAF
>-|TRBJ1-1|-|TRBV6-5
ASSYSGGIEAF
>-|TRBJ1-1|-|TRBV4-1
ASSQDRVAF
>-|TRBJ2-3|-|TRBV5-1
ASSLGEGPDTQY
>-|TRBJ2-3|-|TRBV29-1
SVAGFGGDTQY
>-|TRBJ2-3|-|TRBV7-8
ASSLGAGYTDTQY
>-|TRBJ1-1|-|TRBV4-2
ASSQVSSGAF
>-|TRBJ2-2|-|TRBV7-3
ASSRGGAGELF
>TRBD1|TRBJ1-4|-|TRBV19
ASSGGQGAPNEKLF
>TRBD1|TRBJ1-2|-|TRBV4-3
ASSHQTPGAPGGYYGYT